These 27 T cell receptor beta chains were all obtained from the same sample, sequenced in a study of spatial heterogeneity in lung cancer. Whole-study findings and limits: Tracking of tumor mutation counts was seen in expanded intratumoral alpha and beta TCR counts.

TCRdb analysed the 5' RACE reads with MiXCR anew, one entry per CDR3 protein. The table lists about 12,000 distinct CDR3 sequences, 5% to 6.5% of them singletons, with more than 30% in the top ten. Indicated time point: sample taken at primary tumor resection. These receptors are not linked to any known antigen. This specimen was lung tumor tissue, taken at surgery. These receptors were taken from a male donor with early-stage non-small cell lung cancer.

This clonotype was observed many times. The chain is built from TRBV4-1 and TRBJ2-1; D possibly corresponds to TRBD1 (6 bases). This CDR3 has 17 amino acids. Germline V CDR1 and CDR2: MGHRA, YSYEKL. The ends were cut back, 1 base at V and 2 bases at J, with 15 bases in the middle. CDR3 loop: CASSQGAGAVPYNEQFF. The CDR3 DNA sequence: TGCGCCAGCAGCCAAGGGGCAGGGGCGGTTCCCTACAATGAGCAGTTCTTC.

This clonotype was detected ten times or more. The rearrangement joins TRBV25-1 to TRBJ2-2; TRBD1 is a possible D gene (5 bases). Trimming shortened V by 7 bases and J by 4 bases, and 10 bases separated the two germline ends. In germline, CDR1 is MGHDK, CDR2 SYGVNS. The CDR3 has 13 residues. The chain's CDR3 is CASMGPATGELFF. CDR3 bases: TGTGCCAGCATGGGGCCGGCCACCGGGGAGCTGTTTTTT.

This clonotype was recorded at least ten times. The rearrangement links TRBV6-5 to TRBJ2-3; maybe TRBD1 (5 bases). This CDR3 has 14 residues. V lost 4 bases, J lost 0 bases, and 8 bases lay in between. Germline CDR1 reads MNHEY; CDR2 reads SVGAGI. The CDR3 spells CASSFGASTDTQYF. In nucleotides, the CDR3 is TGTGCCAGCAGTTTTGGGGCTAGCACAGATACGCAGTATTTT.

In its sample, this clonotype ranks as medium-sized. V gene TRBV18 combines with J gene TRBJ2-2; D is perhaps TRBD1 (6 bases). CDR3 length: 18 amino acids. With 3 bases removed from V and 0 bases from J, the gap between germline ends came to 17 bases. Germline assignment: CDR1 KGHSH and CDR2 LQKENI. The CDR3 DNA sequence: TGTGCCAGCTCACCCGCAGAAGCAGGGGCTACGAACACCGGGGAGCTGTTTTTT. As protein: CASSPAEAGATNTGELFF.

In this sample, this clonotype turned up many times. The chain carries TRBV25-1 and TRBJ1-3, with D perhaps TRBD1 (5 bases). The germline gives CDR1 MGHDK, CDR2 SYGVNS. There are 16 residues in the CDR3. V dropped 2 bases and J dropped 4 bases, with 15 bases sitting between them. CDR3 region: CASSETGTGRGNTIYF. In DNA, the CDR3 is TGTGCCAGCAGTGAAACTGGGACCGGGAGGGGAAACACCATATATTTT.

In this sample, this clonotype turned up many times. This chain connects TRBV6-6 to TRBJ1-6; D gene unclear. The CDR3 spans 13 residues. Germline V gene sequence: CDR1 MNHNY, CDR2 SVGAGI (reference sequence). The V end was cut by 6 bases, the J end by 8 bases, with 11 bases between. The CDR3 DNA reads TGTGCCAGCAGCCCCACTCTCGATTCACCCCTCCACTTT. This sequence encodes CASSPTLDSPLHF.

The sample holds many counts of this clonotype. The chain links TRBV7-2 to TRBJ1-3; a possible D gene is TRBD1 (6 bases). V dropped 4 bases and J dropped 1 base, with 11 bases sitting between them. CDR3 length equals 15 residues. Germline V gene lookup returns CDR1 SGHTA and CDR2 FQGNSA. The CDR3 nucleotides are TGTGCCAGCAGCTCCCGAGGGGGATCTGGAAACACCATATATTTT. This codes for CASSSRGGSGNTIYF.

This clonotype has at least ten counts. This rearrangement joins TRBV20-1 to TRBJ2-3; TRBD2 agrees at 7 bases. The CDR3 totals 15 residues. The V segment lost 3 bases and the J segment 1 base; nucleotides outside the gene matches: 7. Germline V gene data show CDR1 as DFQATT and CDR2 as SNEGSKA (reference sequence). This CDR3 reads CSARRLAERTDTQYF. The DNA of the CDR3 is TGCAGTGCTAGGCGACTAGCAGAACGCACAGATACGCAGTATTTT.

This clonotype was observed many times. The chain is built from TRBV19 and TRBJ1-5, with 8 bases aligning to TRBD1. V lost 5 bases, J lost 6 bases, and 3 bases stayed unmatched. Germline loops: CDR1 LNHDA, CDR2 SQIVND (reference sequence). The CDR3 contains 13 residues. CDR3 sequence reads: CASSGQGAQPQHF. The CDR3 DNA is TGTGCCAGTAGTGGGCAGGGGGCTCAGCCCCAGCATTTT.

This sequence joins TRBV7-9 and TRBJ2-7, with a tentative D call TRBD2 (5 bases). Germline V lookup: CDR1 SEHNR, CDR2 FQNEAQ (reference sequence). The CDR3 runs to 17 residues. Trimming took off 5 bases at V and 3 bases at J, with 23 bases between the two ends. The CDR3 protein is CASSGVARGSGYYEQYV. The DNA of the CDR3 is TGTGCCAGCAGCGGAGTGGCCCGGGGATCCGGCTACTACGAGCAGTACGTC.

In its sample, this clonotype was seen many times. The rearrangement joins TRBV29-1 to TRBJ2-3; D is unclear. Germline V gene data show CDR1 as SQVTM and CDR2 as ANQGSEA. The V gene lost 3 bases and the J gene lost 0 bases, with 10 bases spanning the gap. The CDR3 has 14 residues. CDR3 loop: CSVDRLVSTDTQYF. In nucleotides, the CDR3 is TGCAGCGTTGATCGTTTGGTTAGCACAGATACGCAGTATTTT.

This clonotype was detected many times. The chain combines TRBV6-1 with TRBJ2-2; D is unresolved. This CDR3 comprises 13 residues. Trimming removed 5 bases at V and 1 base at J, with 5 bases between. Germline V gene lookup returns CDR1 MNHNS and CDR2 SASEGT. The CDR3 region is CASSRLNTGELFF. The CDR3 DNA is TGTGCCAGCAGTAGACTGAACACCGGGGAGCTGTTTTTT.

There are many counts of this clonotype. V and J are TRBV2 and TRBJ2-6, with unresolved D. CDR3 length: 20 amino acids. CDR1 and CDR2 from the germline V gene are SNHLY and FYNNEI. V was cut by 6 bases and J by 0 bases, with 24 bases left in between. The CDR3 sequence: CASSIYRLVASSSGANVLTF. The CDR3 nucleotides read TGTGCCAGCAGCATCTACCGCCTTGTGGCCTCGAGCTCTGGGGCCAACGTCCTGACTTTC.

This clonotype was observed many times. Here the CDR3 DNA reads TGTGCCACCAGCAGAGTTCCCCTGTCCAAAGCGGGAGATCAAAACATTCAGTACTTC. This sequence encodes CATSRVPLSKAGDQNIQYF. The chain is built from TRBV15 and TRBJ2-4, with 8 positions matching TRBD2. There are 19 residues in the CDR3. The V gene end was trimmed by 1 base and the J gene end by 5 bases; junction bases not matched to a gene: 16. Germline CDR1 and CDR2: LNHNV and YYDKDF (reference sequence).

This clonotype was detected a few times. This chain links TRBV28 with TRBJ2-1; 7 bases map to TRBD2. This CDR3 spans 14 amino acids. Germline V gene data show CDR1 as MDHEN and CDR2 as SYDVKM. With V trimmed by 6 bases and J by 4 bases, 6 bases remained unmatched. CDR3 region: CASRLPGGYNEQFF. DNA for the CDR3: TGTGCCAGCAGACTTCCCGGGGGGTACAATGAGCAGTTCTTC.

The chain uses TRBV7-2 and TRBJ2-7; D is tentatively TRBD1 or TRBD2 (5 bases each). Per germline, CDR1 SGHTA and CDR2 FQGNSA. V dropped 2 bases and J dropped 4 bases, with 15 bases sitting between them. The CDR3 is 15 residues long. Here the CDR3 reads CASSLNSLGPYEQYF. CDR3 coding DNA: TGTGCCAGCAGCTTAAATAGCTTGGGACCGTACGAGCAGTACTTC.

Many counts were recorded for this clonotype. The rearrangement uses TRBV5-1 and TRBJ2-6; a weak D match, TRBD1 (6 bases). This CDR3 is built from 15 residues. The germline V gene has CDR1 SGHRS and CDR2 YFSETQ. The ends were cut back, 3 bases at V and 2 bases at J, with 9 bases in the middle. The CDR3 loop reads CASSSQGTGANVLTF. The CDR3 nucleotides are TGCGCCAGCAGCTCACAGGGAACTGGGGCCAACGTCCTGACTTTC.

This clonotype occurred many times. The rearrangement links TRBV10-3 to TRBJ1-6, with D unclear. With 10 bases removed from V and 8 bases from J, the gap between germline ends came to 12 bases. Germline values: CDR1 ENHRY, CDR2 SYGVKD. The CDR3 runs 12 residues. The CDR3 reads CATRTGHSPLHF. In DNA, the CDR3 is TGTGCCACCCGGACTGGGCATTCACCCCTCCACTTT.

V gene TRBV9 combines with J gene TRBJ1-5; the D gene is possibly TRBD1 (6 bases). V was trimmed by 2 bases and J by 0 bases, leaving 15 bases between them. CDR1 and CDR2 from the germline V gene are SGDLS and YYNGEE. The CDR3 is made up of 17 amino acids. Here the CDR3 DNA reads TGTGCCAGCAGCGTGGGGGCTGGGCTTAATAGCAATCAGCCCCAGCATTTT. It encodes CASSVGAGLNSNQPQHF.

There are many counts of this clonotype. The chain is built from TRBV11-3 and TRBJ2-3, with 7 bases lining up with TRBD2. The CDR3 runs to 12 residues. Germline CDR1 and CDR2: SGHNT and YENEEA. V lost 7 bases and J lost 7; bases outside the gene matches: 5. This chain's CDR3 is CASTEAGNTQYF. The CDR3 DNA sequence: TGTGCCAGCACGGAAGCGGGGAATACGCAGTATTTT. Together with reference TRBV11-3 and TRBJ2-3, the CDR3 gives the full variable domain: EAGVVQSPRYKIIEKKQPVAFWCNPISGHNTLYWYLQNLGQGPELLIRYENEEAVDDSQLPKDRFSAERLKGVDSTLKIQPAELGDSAVYLCASTEAGNTQYFGPGTRLTVL.

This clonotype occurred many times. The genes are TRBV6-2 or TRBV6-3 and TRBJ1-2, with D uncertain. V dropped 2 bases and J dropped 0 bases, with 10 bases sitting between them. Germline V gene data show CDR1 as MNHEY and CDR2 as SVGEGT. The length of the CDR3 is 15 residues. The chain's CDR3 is CASSYHRQANYGYTF. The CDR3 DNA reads TGTGCCAGCAGTTACCACCGGCAGGCTAACTATGGCTACACCTTC.

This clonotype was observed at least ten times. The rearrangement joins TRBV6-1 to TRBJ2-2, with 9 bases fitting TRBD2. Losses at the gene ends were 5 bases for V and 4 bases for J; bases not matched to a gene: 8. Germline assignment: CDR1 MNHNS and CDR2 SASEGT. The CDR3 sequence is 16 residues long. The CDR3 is CASSRGSGSSTGELFF. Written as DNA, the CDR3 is TGTGCCAGCAGTCGAGGTAGCGGGAGCTCCACCGGGGAGCTGTTTTTT.

The CDR3 DNA follows: TGTGCCAGCAGCCTAGACAGGGGAGGTGGAACCTACGAGCAGTACTTC. Residues: CASSLDRGGGTYEQYF. This rearrangement joins TRBV6-1 to TRBJ2-7, with 8 bases that match TRBD1. V shed 6 bases, J shed 2 bases, and the junction held 12 bases outside the gene matches. Per germline, CDR1 MNHNS and CDR2 SASEGT. This CDR3 comprises 16 residues.

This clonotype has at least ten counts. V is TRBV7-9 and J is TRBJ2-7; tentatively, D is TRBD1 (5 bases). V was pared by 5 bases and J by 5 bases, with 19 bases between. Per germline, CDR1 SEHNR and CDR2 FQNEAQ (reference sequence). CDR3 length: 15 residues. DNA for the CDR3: TGTGCCAGCAGCGCGTTAGGGGTTCGTGCGGACGAGCAGTACGTC. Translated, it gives CASSALGVRADEQYV.

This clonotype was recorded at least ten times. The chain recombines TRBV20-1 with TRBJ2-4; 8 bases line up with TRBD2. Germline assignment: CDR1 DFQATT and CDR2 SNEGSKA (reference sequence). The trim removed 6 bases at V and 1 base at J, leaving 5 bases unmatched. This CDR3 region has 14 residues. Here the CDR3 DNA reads TGCAGTGCCCGGGAGGGGAGGGCCAAAAACATTCAGTACTTC. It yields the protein CSAREGRAKNIQYF.

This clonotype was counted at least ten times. CDR3 coding DNA: TGTGCCAGCAAAGGCGGGATGAACACCGGGGAGCTGTTTTTT. Its translation: CASKGGMNTGELFF. The chain is built from TRBV9 and TRBJ2-2, with D possibly being TRBD2 (6 bases). CDR1 SGDLS and CDR2 YYNGEE come from the germline V gene. The CDR3 has 14 residues. Trimming stripped 6 bases from V and 1 base from J, with 10 bases between.

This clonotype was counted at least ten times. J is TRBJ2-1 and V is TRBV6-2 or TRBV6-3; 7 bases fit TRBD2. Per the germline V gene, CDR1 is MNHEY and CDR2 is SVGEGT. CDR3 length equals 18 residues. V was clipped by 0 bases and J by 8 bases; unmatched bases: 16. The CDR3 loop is CASSYSLLAGEDVDEQFF. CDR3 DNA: TGTGCCAGCAGTTACTCTCTCCTGGCGGGAGAAGATGTGGATGAGCAGTTCTTC.